This is a list of T cell receptor beta chains from one sample in a study of PD-1 and CTLA-4 blockade in melanoma. Data came from immunoSEQ multiplex PCR; TCRdb stores just in-frame clones and leaves some out. The sample has 28,000 or so clones; more than 85% are singletons. The material sequenced was CD8+ T cells from peripheral blood, taken from a patient given anti-PD-1 treatment. The receptors shown here come from a human donor with melanoma. Each CDR3 is given with its conserved first and last residue. A D gene is named only where the DNA matches it firmly. Rows give clone size only sometimes, using once, few, many, or a class for an expanded clone.

v_call	d_call	clone_size	j_call	cdr3_nt	cdr3_aa
TRBV29-1	NA	NA	TRBJ2-1	TGCAGCGTTCGGGGATTAACCTACAATGAGCAGTTCTTC	CSVRGLTYNEQFF
TRBV7-3	NA	NA	TRBJ1-1	TGTGCCAGCAGCCCGGGGCAGGGGAACACTGAAGCTTTCTTT	CASSPGQGNTEAFF
TRBV9	TRBD2	NA	TRBJ2-7	TGTGCCAGCAGCGAGACAGGGCGACTAGCGGGGGCCGAGCAGTACTTC	CASSETGRLAGAEQYF
TRBV9	NA	once	TRBJ2-7	TGTGCCAGCAGCGTAGGGACCGTGGTTTCGGACGAGCAGTACTTC	CASSVGTVVSDEQYF
TRBV4-2	NA	few	TRBJ1-4	TGTGCCAGCAGCCAAGACAGGGAAGGAGGTGAAAAACTGTTTTTT	CASSQDREGGEKLFF
TRBV28	NA	NA	TRBJ2-7	TGTGCCAGCAGTTTAACGGAGGGCCAGTACGAGCAGTACTTC	CASSLTEGQYEQYF
TRBV11-1	NA	once	TRBJ2-2	TGTGCCAGCAGCCCCGGGACAACGAACACCGGGGAGCTGTTTTTT	CASSPGTTNTGELFF
TRBV12-3/TRBV12-4	NA	NA	TRBJ2-3	TGTGCCACCTCGAGCGGGAGCACAGATACGCAGTATTTT	CATSSGSTDTQYF
TRBV29-1	NA	NA	TRBJ2-7	TGCAGCGTTGAAGAATCCAGAGGCTACGAGCAGTACTTC	CSVEESRGYEQYF
TRBV5-1	TRBD2	NA	TRBJ2-1	TGCGCCAGCAGCTTGGAAACTGGTAGCGGGTACAATGAGCAGTTCTTC	CASSLETGSGYNEQFF
TRBV23-1	TRBD1	NA	TRBJ1-5	TGCGCCAGCAGTCACAGGGGGAATCAGCCCCAGCATTTT	CASSHRGNQPQHF
TRBV19	TRBD1	NA	TRBJ2-1	TGTGCCAGTAGTGTGGGGACAGGGCGCTCCTACAATGAGCAGTTCTTC	CASSVGTGRSYNEQFF
TRBV5-1	NA	once	TRBJ1-1	TGCGCCAGCAGCTTTGAGGCAGAGATGAACACTGAAGCTTTCTTT	CASSFEAEMNTEAFF